These 31 T cell receptor beta chains originate from one sample sequenced in a study of CD8 T cells in ankylosing spondylitis. The study, taken as a whole, reports: Roughly eight highly homologous variants made up a TCR beta motif that seemed to typify ankylosing spondylitis blood.

TCRdb reanalysed the 5' RACE reads using MiXCR and keeps one entry per CDR3 protein. The sample lists roughly 490,000 distinct CDR3 sequences, approximately 5% occurring once. No cognate antigen is known for these TCRs. The specimen sequenced was blood, either unsorted or a sorted T cell fraction (not recorded which). The receptors come from a male donor with ankylosing spondylitis.

The V gene is TRBV27, the J gene TRBJ2-3, with TRBD2 matching over 7 bases. Germline lookup yields CDR1 MNHEY and CDR2 SMNVEV (reference sequence). V shed 5 bases and J 0 bases; nucleotides not matched to a gene: 8. The CDR3 is 16 residues long. The CDR3 region is CASSPRLALSTDTQYF. CDR3 bases: TGTGCCAGCAGTCCGCGACTAGCCCTTAGCACAGATACGCAGTATTTT.

The CDR3: CASSQELLAGGVGETQYF. Here the CDR3 DNA reads TGCGCCAGCAGCCAAGAACTCCTAGCGGGGGGGGTTGGAGAGACCCAGTACTTC. This rearrangement joins TRBV4-3 to TRBJ2-5, with TRBD2 identical over 12 bases. J was trimmed by 4 bases and V by 0 bases; bases with no gene match: 9. This CDR3 has 18 amino acids. Germline V gene data show CDR1 as LGHNA and CDR2 as YSLEER.

This clonotype was detected many times. The V gene is TRBV12-3 or TRBV12-4, the J gene TRBJ2-3; 9 bases fit TRBD1. The CDR3 totals 15 residues. Trimming cost V 7 bases and J 0 bases; bases outside gene matches: 5. The CDR3 spells CASTIQGASTDTQYF. The CDR3 DNA reads as TGTGCCAGCACCATACAGGGGGCCAGCACAGATACGCAGTATTTT.

The chain is built from TRBV5-1 and TRBJ2-7, with TRBD2 matching 7 bases. The length of the CDR3 is 15 residues. The V segment lost 0 bases and the J segment 2 bases; nucleotides outside the gene matches: 5. In germline, CDR1 is SGHRS, CDR2 YFSETQ. CDR3 sequence: CASSLVLASTYEQYF. The CDR3 region has the DNA TGCGCCAGCAGCTTGGTACTAGCGTCTACCTACGAGCAGTACTTC.

CDR3 in DNA: TGTGCCAGCAGCGTCTCCGGACAATCCCATGAGCAGTTCTTC. It codes for CASSVSGQSHEQFF. The chain combines TRBV9 with TRBJ2-1; D possibly corresponds to TRBD1 (5 bases). Germline lookup yields CDR1 SGDLS and CDR2 YYNGEE. V was cut by 2 bases and J by 8 bases, with 14 bases left in between. The CDR3 is 14 residues long.

Ten or more counts support this clonotype. The gene calls are TRBV11-1 and TRBJ2-1; the D gene is possibly TRBD1 (5 bases). CDR1 SGHAT and CDR2 FQDESV come from the germline V gene (reference sequence). CDR3 length: 17 amino acids. V gave up 2 bases and J gave up 0 bases, with 14 bases separating them. The CDR3 spells CASSLIIGRGSYNEQFF. CDR3 coding DNA: TGTGCCAGCAGCTTAATCATAGGTAGGGGCTCCTACAATGAGCAGTTCTTC.

This clonotype showed up many times. The rearrangement uses TRBV6-2 or TRBV6-3 and TRBJ2-7; D is unresolved. There are 12 residues in the CDR3. Deletions cut 6 bases from V and 6 bases from J, with 12 bases between. Germline V lookup: CDR1 MNHEY, CDR2 SVGEGT. The CDR3 DNA is TGTGCCAGCAGGGACCCGACATTCGAGCAGTACTTC. It is translated as CASRDPTFEQYF.

This clonotype showed up many times. This rearrangement joins TRBV6-1 to TRBJ2-1; a weak D match, TRBD2 (6 bases). The CDR3 is 16 residues long. Trimming pared 6 bases from V and 7 bases from J, leaving 22 bases between. The germline V gene has CDR1 MNHNS and CDR2 SASEGT. The CDR3 here is CASRPLGEAKQNEQFF. The DNA for the CDR3 is TGTGCCAGCAGACCCCTGGGGGAGGCAAAGCAGAATGAGCAGTTCTTC.

The table lists this clonotype with many counts. The chain links TRBV4-3 to TRBJ2-7; 7 nucleotides line up with TRBD1. Germline values: CDR1 LGHNA, CDR2 YSLEER. The length of the CDR3 is 15 residues. With V trimmed by 5 bases and J by 0 bases, 7 bases remained unmatched. For the CDR3, the DNA is TGCGCCAGCAGCGTCGGGACAGCTCGCTCCTACGAGCAGTACTTC. Translated, it gives CASSVGTARSYEQYF.

The V call is TRBV27, the J call TRBJ2-1, with TRBD2 matching over 10 bases. The V and J ends lost 8 bases and 8 bases, in that order; junction bases with no gene match: 6. The CDR3 extends over 13 amino acids. Germline lookup yields CDR1 MNHEY and CDR2 SMNVEV (reference sequence). The CDR3 DNA is TGTGCCAGCGCGTCTAGCGGGAGACATGAGCAGTTCTTC. This translates into CASASSGRHEQFF.

This clonotype has only a few counts. The chain is built from TRBV30 and TRBJ2-2; 7 nucleotides align to TRBD2. Per germline, CDR1 GTSNPN and CDR2 SVGIG (reference sequence). The CDR3 sequence is 16 residues long. Losses at the gene ends were 0 bases for V and 5 bases for J; bases not matched to a gene: 9. The CDR3: CAWSVKAGVGTGELFF. As DNA, the CDR3 is TGTGCCTGGAGTGTAAAGGCGGGAGTTGGGACCGGGGAGCTGTTTTTT.

This clonotype was observed at least ten times. J is TRBJ1-4 and V is TRBV7-9; 10 positions agree with TRBD1. V shed 4 bases, J shed 8 bases, and the junction held 4 bases outside the gene matches. CDR3 length: 14 amino acids. Germline-derived CDR1 and CDR2 are SEHNR and FQNEAQ (reference sequence). The CDR3 loop is CASSSGQGVEKLFF. The CDR3 nucleotides read TGTGCCAGCAGCTCCGGACAGGGGGTGGAAAAACTGTTTTTT.

The rearrangement links TRBV24-1 to TRBJ1-2, with D hard to call. The germline gives CDR1 KGHDR, CDR2 SFDVKD. The CDR3 sequence is 14 residues long. Between the trimmed V and J ends, which lost 4 bases and 1 base, there was a span of 9 bases. CDR3 region: CATSDGVLNYGYTF. As DNA, the CDR3 is TGTGCCACCAGTGACGGAGTCCTTAACTATGGCTACACCTTC.

The CDR3 DNA is TGTGCCATCATGGCTAGCGGGGCAGCGAACACCGGGGAGCTGTTTTTT. This gives the protein CAIMASGAANTGELFF. This chain uses TRBV10-3 with TRBJ2-2, with 9 bases matching TRBD2. Germline values: CDR1 ENHRY, CDR2 SYGVKD. This CDR3 comprises 16 residues. Trimming cost V 7 bases and J 0 bases; bases outside gene matches: 6.

The sample holds many counts of this clonotype. This chain links TRBV4-3 with TRBJ2-5; D is perhaps TRBD1 (6 bases). V lost 5 bases and J 5 bases, leaving 12 bases between the germline ends. CDR3 length: 13 residues. The germline V gene has CDR1 LGHNA and CDR2 YSLEER. The CDR3 is CASSFRGAETQYF. The CDR3 bases are TGCGCCAGCAGCTTCAGGGGTGCGGAGACCCAGTACTTC.

This clonotype was seen at least ten times. The chain links TRBV27 to TRBJ2-1; 9 positions match TRBD2. The CDR3 loop spans 17 amino acids. The germline V gene encodes CDR1 MNHEY and CDR2 SMNVEV (reference sequence). V gave up 5 bases and J gave up 1 base; unmatched junction bases: 9. CDR3 amino acids: CASSPRRGGGSYNEQFF. The CDR3 region has the DNA TGTGCCAGCAGTCCCCGGCGGGGGGGCGGTTCCTACAATGAGCAGTTCTTC.

This clonotype was recorded a few times. This sequence joins TRBV20-1 and TRBJ2-7, with D unclear. Germline V gene lookup returns CDR1 DFQATT and CDR2 SNEGSKA (reference sequence). Trimming took off 0 bases at V and 2 bases at J, with 8 bases between the two ends. This CDR3 has 13 amino acids. The CDR3 region has the DNA TGCAGTGCTAGAGATGGACCCGCCTACGAGCAGTACTTC. This gives the protein CSARDGPAYEQYF.

This clonotype was observed many times. This chain joins TRBV25-1 and TRBJ2-2; maybe TRBD1 (5 bases). Germline values: CDR1 MGHDK, CDR2 SYGVNS. The CDR3 runs 14 residues. The ends were cut back, 6 bases at V and 3 bases at J, with 11 bases in the middle. CDR3 DNA sequence: TGTGCCAGCAGCTCCGGACACGACACCGGGGAGCTGTTTTTT. It yields the protein CASSSGHDTGELFF.

In this sample, this clonotype turned up many times. The chain is built from TRBV20-1 and TRBJ2-2; maybe TRBD2 (5 bases). CDR1 and CDR2 (germline): DFQATT, SNEGSKA (reference sequence). V was cut by 2 bases and J by 6 bases, with 7 bases left in between. The CDR3 length is 12 residues. DNA for the CDR3: TGCAGTGCTAGAATACTAGCCGGGGAGCTGTTTTTT. It yields the protein CSARILAGELFF.

In this sample, this clonotype turned up many times. This chain links TRBV28 with TRBJ2-1, with 8 nucleotides matching TRBD1. The trim removed 3 bases at V and 6 bases at J, leaving 4 bases unmatched. The germline CDR1 and CDR2 sequences are MDHEN and SYDVKM. The CDR3 runs 14 residues. Written as DNA, the CDR3 is TGTGCCAGCAGTTTGGACAGGGCAGGCAATGAGCAGTTCTTC. Its translation: CASSLDRAGNEQFF.

This clonotype was seen many times. V is TRBV10-2 and J is TRBJ1-1; a possible D gene is TRBD1 (5 bases). This CDR3 region has 16 residues. V was pared by 5 bases and J by 0 bases, with 16 bases between. Germline V CDR1 and CDR2: WSHSY, SAAADI. This CDR3 reads CASSSNRMGLNTEAFF. CDR3 in DNA: TGCGCCAGCAGTTCGAACAGGATGGGTTTGAACACTGAAGCTTTCTTT.

This clonotype was seen at least ten times. The gene calls are TRBV20-1 and TRBJ1-1; no clear D gene. There are 10 residues in the CDR3. Per germline, CDR1 DFQATT and CDR2 SNEGSKA (reference sequence). V was pared by 3 bases and J by 6 bases, with 5 bases between. The CDR3 DNA reads as TGCAGTGCTAGTTCTGCTGAAGCTTTCTTT. This sequence encodes CSASSAEAFF.

This clonotype was picked up many times. The chain couples TRBV28 to TRBJ2-2, with D uncertain. Trimming removed 7 bases from V and 0 bases from J, with 6 bases in between. The CDR3 contains 13 residues. Looked up from germline, CDR1 is MDHEN and CDR2 is SYDVKM. The CDR3, as DNA: TGTGCCAGCACTCTTACGAACACCGGGGAGCTGTTTTTT. Protein: CASTLTNTGELFF.

The sample holds many counts of this clonotype. The V and J genes are TRBV4-2 and TRBJ1-2; D call uncertain. CDR1 is LGHNA and CDR2 is YNFKEQ in the germline V gene. The CDR3 runs to 14 residues. V lost 0 bases and J 5 bases, leaving 10 bases between the germline ends. CDR3 region: CASSQDRESYGYTF. The CDR3 DNA follows: TGTGCCAGCAGCCAAGATAGGGAGTCATATGGCTACACCTTC.

This clonotype was observed many times. The V call is TRBV6-2 or TRBV6-3, the J call TRBJ1-1; D ambiguous. This CDR3 has 14 amino acids. The germline V gene has CDR1 MNHEY and CDR2 SVGEGT. V lost 5 bases to trimming and J lost 1 base, with 11 bases between them. The CDR3 nucleotides read TGTGCCAGCAGTCTGCCACGGGAGAACACTGAAGCTTTCTTT. Residues: CASSLPRENTEAFF.

The gene calls are TRBV7-6 and TRBJ1-1; 9 nucleotides line up with TRBD1. Germline-derived CDR1 and CDR2 are SGHVS and FNYEAQ. The CDR3 has 16 residues. Trimming at V came to 3 bases and at J to 0 bases, leaving 5 bases not matched to a gene. CDR3 residues: CASSFGTGYMNTEAFF. The CDR3 bases are TGTGCCAGCAGCTTTGGGACAGGGTATATGAACACTGAAGCTTTCTTT.

In this sample, this clonotype turned up a few times. CDR3 nucleotide sequence: TGTGCCAGCAGCTTAACCCTCGTGGCAGGGCTGAGCACCGGGGAGCTGTTTTTT. It yields the protein CASSLTLVAGLSTGELFF. The J gene is TRBJ2-2, the V gene TRBV11-1; D might be TRBD1 (5 bases). The CDR3 sequence is 18 residues long. Germline CDR1 reads SGHAT; CDR2 reads FQDESV (reference sequence). V was cut by 2 bases and J by 4 bases, with 20 bases left in between.

This clonotype was seen at least ten times. The chain employs TRBV11-2 and TRBJ2-1, with 8 nucleotides matching TRBD2. Germline assignment: CDR1 SGHAT and CDR2 FQNNGV. CDR3 size: 18 residues. The V and J ends lost 0 bases and 1 base, in that order; junction bases with no gene match: 8. CDR3 in amino acids: CASSLDRTSYSSYNEQFF. Here the CDR3 DNA reads TGTGCCAGCAGCTTAGATAGGACTAGCTATTCATCCTACAATGAGCAGTTCTTC.

The rearrangement uses TRBV6-1 and TRBJ1-1, with a weak D call TRBD1 (5 bases). Per the germline V gene, CDR1 is MNHNS and CDR2 is SASEGT. The V end lost 8 bases, the J end lost 5 bases, and 15 bases lay between the germline ends. This CDR3 is built from 13 residues. CDR3: CASVGRGMTEAFF. The CDR3 nucleotides read TGTGCCAGCGTAGGTAGGGGTATGACTGAAGCTTTCTTT.

CDR3 in amino acids: CASSRLRVNSPLHF. For the CDR3, the DNA is TGTGCCAGCAGCCGCCTACGGGTGAATTCACCCCTCCACTTT. The chain links TRBV3-1 to TRBJ1-6; D remains ambiguous. This CDR3 has 14 residues. The germline gives CDR1 LGHDT, CDR2 YNNKEL (reference sequence). V was trimmed by 4 bases and J by 7 bases, leaving 11 bases between them.

This clonotype was found many times. The rearrangement links TRBV6-5 to TRBJ1-6, with 11 bases matching TRBD1. CDR3 size: 15 residues. CDR1 is MNHEY and CDR2 is SVGAGI in the germline V gene. V lost 4 bases, J lost 10 bases, and 6 bases stayed unmatched. This chain's CDR3 is CASSSDGTGGSPLHF. The CDR3 nucleotides are TGTGCCAGCAGTTCCGACGGGACAGGGGGATCACCCCTCCACTTT.